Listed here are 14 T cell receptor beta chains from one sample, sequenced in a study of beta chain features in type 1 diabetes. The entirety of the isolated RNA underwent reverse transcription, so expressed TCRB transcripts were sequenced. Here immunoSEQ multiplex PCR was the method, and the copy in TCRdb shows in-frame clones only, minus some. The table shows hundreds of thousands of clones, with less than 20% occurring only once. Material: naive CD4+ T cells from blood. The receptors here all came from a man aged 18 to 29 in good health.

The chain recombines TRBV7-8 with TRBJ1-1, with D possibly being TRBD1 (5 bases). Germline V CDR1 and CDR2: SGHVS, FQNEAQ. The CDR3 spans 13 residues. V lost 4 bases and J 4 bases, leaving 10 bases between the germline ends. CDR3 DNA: TGTGCCAGCAGCTCCAGGGTCGGCACTGAAGCTTTCTTT. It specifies CASSSRVGTEAFF.

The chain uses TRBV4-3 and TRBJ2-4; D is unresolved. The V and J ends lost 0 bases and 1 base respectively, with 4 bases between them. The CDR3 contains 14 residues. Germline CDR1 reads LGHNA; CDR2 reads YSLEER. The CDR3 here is CASSQDIAKNIQYF. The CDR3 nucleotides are TGCGCCAGCAGCCAAGACATCGCCAAAAACATTCAGTACTTC.

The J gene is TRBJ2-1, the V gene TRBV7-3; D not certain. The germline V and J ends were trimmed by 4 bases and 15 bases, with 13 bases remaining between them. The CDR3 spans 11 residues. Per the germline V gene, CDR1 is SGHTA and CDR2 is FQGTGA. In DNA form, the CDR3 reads TGTGCCAGCAGCTCACACAGTACACTGTTCTTC. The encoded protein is CASSSHSTLFF.

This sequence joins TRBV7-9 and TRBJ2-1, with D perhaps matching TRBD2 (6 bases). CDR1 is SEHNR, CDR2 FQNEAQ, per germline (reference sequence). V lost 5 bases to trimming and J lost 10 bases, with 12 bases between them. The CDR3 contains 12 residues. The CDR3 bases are TGTGCCAGCAGCCTATTGGCGGGGGAGCAGTTCTTC. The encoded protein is CASSLLAGEQFF.

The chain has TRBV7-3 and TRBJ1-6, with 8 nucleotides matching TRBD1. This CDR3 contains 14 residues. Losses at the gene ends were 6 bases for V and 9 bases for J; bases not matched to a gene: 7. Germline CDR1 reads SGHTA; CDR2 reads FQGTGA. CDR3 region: CASSSGTGGSPLHF. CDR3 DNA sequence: TGTGCCAGCAGTTCCGGGACAGGCGGTTCACCCCTCCACTTT.

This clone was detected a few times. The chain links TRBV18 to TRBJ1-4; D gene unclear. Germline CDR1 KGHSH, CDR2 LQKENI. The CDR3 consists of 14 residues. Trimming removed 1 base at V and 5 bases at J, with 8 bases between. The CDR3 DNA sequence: TGTGCCAGCTCACCACAGGGCCCAAATGAAAAACTGTTTTTT. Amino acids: CASSPQGPNEKLFF.

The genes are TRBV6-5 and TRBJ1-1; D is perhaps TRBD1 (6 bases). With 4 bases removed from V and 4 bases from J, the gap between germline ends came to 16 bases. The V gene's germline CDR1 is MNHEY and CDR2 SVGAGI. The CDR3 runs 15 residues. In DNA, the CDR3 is TGTGCCAGCAGTTCCCGGGACACCTTCGGCACTGAAGCTTTCTTT. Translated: CASSSRDTFGTEAFF.

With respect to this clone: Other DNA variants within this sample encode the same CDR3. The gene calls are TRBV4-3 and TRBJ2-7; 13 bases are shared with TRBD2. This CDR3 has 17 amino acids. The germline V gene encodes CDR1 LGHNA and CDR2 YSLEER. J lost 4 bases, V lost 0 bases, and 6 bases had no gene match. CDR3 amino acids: CASSQDIGLAGVYEQYF. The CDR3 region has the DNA TGCGCCAGCAGCCAAGATATCGGACTAGCGGGAGTTTACGAGCAGTACTTC.

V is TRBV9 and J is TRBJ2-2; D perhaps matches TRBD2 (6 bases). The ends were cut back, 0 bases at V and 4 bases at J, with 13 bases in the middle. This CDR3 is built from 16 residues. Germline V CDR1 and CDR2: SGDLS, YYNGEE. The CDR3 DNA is TGTGCCAGCAGCGTAGATGCGGGGCGTTTCACCGGGGAGCTGTTTTTT. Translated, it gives CASSVDAGRFTGELFF.

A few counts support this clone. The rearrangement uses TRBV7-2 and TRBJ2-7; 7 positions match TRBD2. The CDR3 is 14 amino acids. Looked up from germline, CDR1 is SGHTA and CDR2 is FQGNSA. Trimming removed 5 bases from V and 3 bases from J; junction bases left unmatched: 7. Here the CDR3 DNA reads TGTGCCAGCAGCATAGGCGGGGGTGGCTACGAGCAGTACTTC. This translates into CASSIGGGGYEQYF.

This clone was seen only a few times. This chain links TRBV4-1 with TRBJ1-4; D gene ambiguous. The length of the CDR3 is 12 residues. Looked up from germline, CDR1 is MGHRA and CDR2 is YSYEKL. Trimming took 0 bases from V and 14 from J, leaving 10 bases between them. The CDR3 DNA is TGCGCCAGCAGCCAAGACAGGAGGTACCTGTTTTTT. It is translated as CASSQDRRYLFF.

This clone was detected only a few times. The CDR3 sequence is CASSLDEVRYSPLHF. CDR3 nucleotides: TGCGCCAGCAGCTTGGACGAGGTCCGGTACTCACCCCTCCACTTT. The chain employs TRBV5-1 and TRBJ1-6; D ambiguous. The germline gives CDR1 SGHRS, CDR2 YFSETQ. Trimming removed 0 bases at V and 10 bases at J, with 14 bases between. The length of the CDR3 is 15 residues. Combining the CDR3 with reference TRBV5-1 and TRBJ1-6 gives the whole variable domain KAGVTQTPRYLIKTRGQQVTLSCSPISGHRSVSWYQQTPGQGLQFLFEYFSETQRNKGNFPGRFSGRQFSNSRSEMNVSTLELGDSALYLCASSLDEVRYSPLHFGNGTRLTVT.

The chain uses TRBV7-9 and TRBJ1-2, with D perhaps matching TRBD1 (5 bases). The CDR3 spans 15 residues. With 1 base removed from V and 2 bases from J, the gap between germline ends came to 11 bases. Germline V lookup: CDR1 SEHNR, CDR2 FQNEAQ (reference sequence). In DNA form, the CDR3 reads TGTGCCAGCAGCTTAGGACGGGGGAAGAACTATGGCTACACCTTC. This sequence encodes CASSLGRGKNYGYTF.

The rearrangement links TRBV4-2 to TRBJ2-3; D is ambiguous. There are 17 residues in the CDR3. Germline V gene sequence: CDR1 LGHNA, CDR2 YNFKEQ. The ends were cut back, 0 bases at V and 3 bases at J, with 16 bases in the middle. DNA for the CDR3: TGTGCCAGCAGCCAAGATCCTGGGGTACCGAAAACAGATACGCAGTATTTT. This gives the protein CASSQDPGVPKTDTQYF.